The source of this T cell receptor beta chain is a study of T cell changes during pregnancy in multiple sclerosis. Produced via immunoSEQ multiplex PCR; TCRdb's table is partial and in-frame only. The top ten clones hold roughly 6.1% of a sample with around 38,000 clones, 90% to 95% of them seen once. To note about this clone: The germline gene is not matched at one end of the junction; a read error may be the cause.

Per the germline V gene, CDR1 is SNHLY and CDR2 is FYNNEI. The CDR3 is 13 residues long. This specimen consisted of CD8+ T cells from peripheral blood mononuclear cells, obtained in the second trimester of pregnancy. V is TRBV2 and J is TRBJ1-6; no reliable D call. The receptor was isolated from a female donor with multiple sclerosis, enrolled in a pregnancy study. In nucleotides, the CDR3 is TGTGCCAGCCGTGACGGCGGGAACTCACCCCTCCACTTT. Translated, it gives CASRDGGNSPLHF.